Described below is a single T cell receptor beta chain sequence and its context. The target antigen is unknown. The authors used template switching to add a universal primer site and gave cDNA unique molecular identifiers. TCRdb passed the 5' RACE reads through MiXCR, listing each CDR3 protein once. Here the sample spans 220,000 or so distinct CDR3 sequences, 5.5% to 8% being singletons. The source of the sample is a study of identical twins. Study-wide findings and caveats: Cross-sectional statistical analysis was relied on for the conclusions, without the same donors being followed. Monozygotic twins shared more out-of-frame TCR alpha than recombination models predicted. Researchers reported weaker excess twin sharing in beta out-of-frame sequences.

The CDR3 length is 16 residues. V was pared by 3 bases and J by 4 bases, with 7 bases of the junction left unmatched. These data also formed part of another study, on yellow fever vaccine responses in identical twins.

This TCR came from a woman younger than 30 in good health. Material: memory (CD45RO+) T cells sorted from blood. J is TRBJ2-1 and V is TRBV12-3 or TRBV12-4; TRBD2 agrees at 9 bases. The CDR3 sequence: CASSFDLAGSYNEQFF. CDR3 bases: TGTGCCAGCAGTTTTGACCTAGCGGGATCTTACAATGAGCAGTTCTTC.